The present TCR beta chain was sequenced within a study of blood T cell repertoires in COVID-19. Germline V lookup: CDR1 SGHTA, CDR2 FQGNSA. The V and J ends lost 1 base and 6 bases, in that order; junction bases with no gene match: 2. The CDR3 spans 15 residues. Sequenced by immunoSEQ multiplex PCR; TCRdb stores in-frame clones only, minus some. Found here are 8,500 to 10,000 clones, about four fifths of them singletons; the top ten hold approximately 7.3%. This clonotype was sampled from a man between 65 and 79 years old with active COVID-19. This chain links TRBV7-2 with TRBJ2-1, with TRBD1 matching over 11 bases. Sequencing was performed on peripheral blood. In DNA form, the CDR3 reads TGTGCCAGCAGCTTAGGGGACAGGGGGGGCAATGAGCAGTTCTTC. It is translated as CASSLGDRGGNEQFF.